This TCR beta chain was retrieved from a study of blood T cell repertoires in COVID-19. Sequenced by immunoSEQ multiplex PCR; TCRdb stores in-frame clones only, minus some. The sample records 250,000 to 300,000 clones, approximately 84% being singletons. The germline CDR1 and CDR2 sequences are LGHDT and YNNKEL (reference sequence). V lost 2 bases, J lost 3 bases, and 5 bases lay in between. The CDR3 has 13 residues. The receptor was derived from a woman aged 45-60 years who had been exposed to COVID-19. The gene calls are TRBV3-1 (or the pseudogene TRBV3-2) and TRBJ1-3, with D unclear. The sample comprised PBMCs or T cells enriched from blood (not recorded which). For the CDR3, the DNA is TGTGCCAGCAGCCAATCTATTGGAAACACCATATATTTT. This encodes CASSQSIGNTIYF.